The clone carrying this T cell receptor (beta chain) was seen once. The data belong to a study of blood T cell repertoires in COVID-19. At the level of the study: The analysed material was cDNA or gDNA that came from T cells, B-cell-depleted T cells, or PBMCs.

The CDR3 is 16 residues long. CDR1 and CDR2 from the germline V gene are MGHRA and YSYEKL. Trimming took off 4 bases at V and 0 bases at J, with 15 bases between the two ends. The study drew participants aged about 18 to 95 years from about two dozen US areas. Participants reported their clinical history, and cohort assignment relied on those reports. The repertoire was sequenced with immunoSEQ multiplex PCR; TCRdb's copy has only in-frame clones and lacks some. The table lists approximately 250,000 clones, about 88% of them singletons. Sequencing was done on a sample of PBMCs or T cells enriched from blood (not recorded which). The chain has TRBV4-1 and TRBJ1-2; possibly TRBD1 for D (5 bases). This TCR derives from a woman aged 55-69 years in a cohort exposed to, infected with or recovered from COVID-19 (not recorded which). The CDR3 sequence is CASSPPQGTPNYGYTF. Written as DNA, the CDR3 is TGCGCCAGCAGCCCGCCCCAGGGAACTCCTAACTATGGCTACACCTTC.